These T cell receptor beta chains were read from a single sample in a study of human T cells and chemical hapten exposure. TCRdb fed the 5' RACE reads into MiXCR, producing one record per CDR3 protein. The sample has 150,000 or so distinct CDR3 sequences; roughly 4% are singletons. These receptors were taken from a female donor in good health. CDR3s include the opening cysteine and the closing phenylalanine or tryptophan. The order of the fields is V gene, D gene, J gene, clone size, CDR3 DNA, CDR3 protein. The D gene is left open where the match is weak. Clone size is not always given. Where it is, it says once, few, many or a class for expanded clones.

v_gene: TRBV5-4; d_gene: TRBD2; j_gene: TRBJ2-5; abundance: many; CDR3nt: TGTGCCAGCAGCTCGCCGGGACTAGGACCCCAAGAGACCCAGTACTTC; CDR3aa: CASSSPGLGPQETQYF
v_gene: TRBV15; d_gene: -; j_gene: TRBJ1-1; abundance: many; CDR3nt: TGTGCCACCAGCAGAGATCTGGGGGCGGTAGCTTTCTTT; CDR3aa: CATSRDLGAVAFF
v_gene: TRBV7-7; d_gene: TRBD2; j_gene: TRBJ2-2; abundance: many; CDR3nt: TGTGCTAGCAGCTTGGCAGCCGTCTCGCGGGGGTACACCGGGGAGCTGTTTTTT; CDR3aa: CASSLAAVSRGYTGELFF
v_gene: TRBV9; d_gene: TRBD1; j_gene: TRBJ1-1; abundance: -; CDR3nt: TGTGCCAGCAGCAATACCGGGACAGGGAGAGGGAACACTGAAGCTTTCTTT; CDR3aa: CASSNTGTGRGNTEAFF
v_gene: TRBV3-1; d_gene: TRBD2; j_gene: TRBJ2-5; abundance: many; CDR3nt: TGTGCCAGCAGCTATTTAGCGGGGGGGCCGGAGACCCAGTACTTC; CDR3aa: CASSYLAGGPETQYF
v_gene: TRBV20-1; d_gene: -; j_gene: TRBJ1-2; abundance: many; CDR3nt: TGCAGTGCTAGAGTTCCGCCCGGACCCCCAGGCTATGGCTACACCTTC; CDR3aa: CSARVPPGPPGYGYTF
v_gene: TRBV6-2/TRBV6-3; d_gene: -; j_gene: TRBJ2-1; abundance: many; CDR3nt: TGTGCCAGCAGCTATGACCCCTGGAGCTCCTACAATGAGCAGTTCTTC; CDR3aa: CASSYDPWSSYNEQFF
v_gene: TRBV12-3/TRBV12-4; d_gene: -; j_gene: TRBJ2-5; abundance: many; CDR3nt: TGTGCCAGCAGTCCCCGGAGAGCTAAATCTACAGAGACCCAGTACTTC; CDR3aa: CASSPRRAKSTETQYF
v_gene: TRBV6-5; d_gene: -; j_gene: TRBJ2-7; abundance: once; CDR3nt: TGTGCCAGCAGTTACGAGGGTGACGAGCAGTACTTC; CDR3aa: CASSYEGDEQYF
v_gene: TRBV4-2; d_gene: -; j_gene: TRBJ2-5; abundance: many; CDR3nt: TGTGCCAGCAGCCCACAGCGGACGTACCAAGAGACCCAGTACTTC; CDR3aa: CASSPQRTYQETQYF
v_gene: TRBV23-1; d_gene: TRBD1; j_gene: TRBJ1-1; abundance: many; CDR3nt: TGCGCCAGCAGTCCTGCTCGGACAGGGATTTCGGCTGAAGCTTTCTTT; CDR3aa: CASSPARTGISAEAFF
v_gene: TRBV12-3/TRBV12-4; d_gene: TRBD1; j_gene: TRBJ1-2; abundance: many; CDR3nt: TGTGCCAGCAGTTTAGCCCCGGGACAGGGGCATGGCTACACCTTC; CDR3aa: CASSLAPGQGHGYTF
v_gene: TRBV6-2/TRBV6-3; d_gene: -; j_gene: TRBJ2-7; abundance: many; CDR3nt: TGTGCCAGCAGTTACGCGGTTGAGCAGTACTTC; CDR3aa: CASSYAVEQYF
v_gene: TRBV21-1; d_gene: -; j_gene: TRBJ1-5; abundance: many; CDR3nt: TGTGCCAGCAGCAACTACAGGGGGGGTTATAGCAATCAGCCCCAGCATTTT; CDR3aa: CASSNYRGGYSNQPQHF
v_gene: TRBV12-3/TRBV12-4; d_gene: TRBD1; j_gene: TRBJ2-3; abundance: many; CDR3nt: TGTGCCAGCAGTTTTGGGGACAGGGGGACAGATACGCAGTATTTT; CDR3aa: CASSFGDRGTDTQYF
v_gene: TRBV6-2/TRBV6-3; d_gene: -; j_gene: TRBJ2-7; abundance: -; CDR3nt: TGTGCCAGCAGTTACTCCGCGAGCGAGCAGTACTTC; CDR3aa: CASSYSASEQYF
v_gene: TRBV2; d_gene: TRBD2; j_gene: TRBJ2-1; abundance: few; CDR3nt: TGTGCCAGCAGTGCGGGGGGGCCCCACAATGAGCAGTTCTTC; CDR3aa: CASSAGGPHNEQFF
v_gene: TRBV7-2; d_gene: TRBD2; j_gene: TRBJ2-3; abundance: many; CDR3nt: TGTGCCAGCAGCTTCAGTCATCGAGAGACTAGCGGGGGCCGACGGGATACGCAGTATTTT; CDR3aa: CASSFSHRETSGGRRDTQYF
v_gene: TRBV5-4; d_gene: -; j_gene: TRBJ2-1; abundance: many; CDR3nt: TGTGCCAGCAGCCTCCAGGGCCACCCTAGCTCCTACAATGAGCAGTTCTTC; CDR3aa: CASSLQGHPSSYNEQFF
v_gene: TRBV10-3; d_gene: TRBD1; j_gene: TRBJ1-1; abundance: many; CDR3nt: TGTGCCAGCAGGGGACAGAGGAACACTGAAGCTTTCTTT; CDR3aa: CASRGQRNTEAFF
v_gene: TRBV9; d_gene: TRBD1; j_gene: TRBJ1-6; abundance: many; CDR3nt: TGTGCCAGCAGCTCCCAGGGGGCAGGGCGTTCACCCCTCCACTTT; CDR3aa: CASSSQGAGRSPLHF
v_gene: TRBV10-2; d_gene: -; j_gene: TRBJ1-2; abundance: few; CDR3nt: TGCGCCAGCAGTGAGCGCAAGACGGAGGGTCCCTACTATGGCTACACCTTC; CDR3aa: CASSERKTEGPYYGYTF
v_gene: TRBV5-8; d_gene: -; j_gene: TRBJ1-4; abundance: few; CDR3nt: TGTGCCAGCAGCTTGACAGGGTTAAATGAAAAACTGTTTTTT; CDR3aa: CASSLTGLNEKLFF
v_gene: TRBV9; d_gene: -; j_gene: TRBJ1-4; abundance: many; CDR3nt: TGTGCCAGCAGCGTAGCTCGGGCAACTAATGAAAAACTGTTTTTT; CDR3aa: CASSVARATNEKLFF
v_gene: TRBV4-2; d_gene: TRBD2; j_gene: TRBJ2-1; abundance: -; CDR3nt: TGTGCCAGCAGCCCGGCTAGCGGGGGGGCATACAATGAGCAGTTCTTC; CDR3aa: CASSPASGGAYNEQFF
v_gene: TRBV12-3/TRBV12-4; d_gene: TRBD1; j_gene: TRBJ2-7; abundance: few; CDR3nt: TGTGCCAGCAGTTCCCGGGACAGGGTAATATCCTACGAGCAGTACTTC; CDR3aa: CASSSRDRVISYEQYF
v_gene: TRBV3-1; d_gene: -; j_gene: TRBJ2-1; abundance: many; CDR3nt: TGTGCCAGCAGCCAAGGGGAGGTCAGTGAGCAGTTCTTC; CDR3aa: CASSQGEVSEQFF
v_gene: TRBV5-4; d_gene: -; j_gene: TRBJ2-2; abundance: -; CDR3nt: TGTGCCAGCAGCTTGGCCCGTACCGGGGAGCTGTTTTTT; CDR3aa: CASSLARTGELFF
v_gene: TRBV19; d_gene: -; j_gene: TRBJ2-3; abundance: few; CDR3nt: TGTGCCAGTAGTCCACAGAGGGATTGGGGCACAGATACGCAGTATTTT; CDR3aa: CASSPQRDWGTDTQYF
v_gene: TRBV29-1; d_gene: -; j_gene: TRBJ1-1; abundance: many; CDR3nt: TGCAGCGTTGAAACGGGCCAAGTTGGTACTGAAGCTTTCTTT; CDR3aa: CSVETGQVGTEAFF
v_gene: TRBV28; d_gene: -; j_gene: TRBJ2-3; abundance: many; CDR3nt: TGTGCCAGCAGTTTTACAGCCACAGATACGCAGTATTTT; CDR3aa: CASSFTATDTQYF
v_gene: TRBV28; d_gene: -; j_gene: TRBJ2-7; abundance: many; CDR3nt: TGTGCCAGCAGCCTGATCTCCCTCAGGGTGGGGATGGAGCAGTACTTC; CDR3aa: CASSLISLRVGMEQYF
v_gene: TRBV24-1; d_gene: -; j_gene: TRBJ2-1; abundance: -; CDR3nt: TGTGCCACCAGGGGGGCGGGGGATGAGCAGTTCTTC; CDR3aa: CATRGAGDEQFF
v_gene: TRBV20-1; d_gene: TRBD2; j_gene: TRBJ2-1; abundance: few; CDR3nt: TGCAGTGCTAGCTCGCCCGGGGGGGCCTCTCGTACCATCTCCTACAATGAGCAGTTCTTC; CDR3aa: CSASSPGGASRTISYNEQFF
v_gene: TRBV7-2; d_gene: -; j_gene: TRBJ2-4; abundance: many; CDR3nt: TGTGCCAGCAGCTTAGTTATGGGGCTAGCCAAAAACATTCAGTACTTC; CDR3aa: CASSLVMGLAKNIQYF
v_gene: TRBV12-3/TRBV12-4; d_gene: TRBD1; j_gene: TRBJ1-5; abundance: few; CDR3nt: TGTGCCAGCAGGCCAGGGGGAGGGGGCAATCAGCCCCAGCATTTT; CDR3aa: CASRPGGGGNQPQHF
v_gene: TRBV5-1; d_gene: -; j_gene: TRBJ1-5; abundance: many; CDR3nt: TGCGCCAGCAGCTTGTTAGGGGATCAGCCCCAGCATTTT; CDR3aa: CASSLLGDQPQHF
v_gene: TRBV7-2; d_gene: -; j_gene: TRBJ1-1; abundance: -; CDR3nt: TGTGCCAGCAGCTTACACAGCTTGAACACTGAAGCTTTCTTT; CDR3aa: CASSLHSLNTEAFF
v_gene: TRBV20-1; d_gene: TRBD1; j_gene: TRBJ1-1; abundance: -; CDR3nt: TGCAGTGCCCCTGCACAGGGACAGGGGGGTGAAGCTTTCTTT; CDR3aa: CSAPAQGQGGEAFF
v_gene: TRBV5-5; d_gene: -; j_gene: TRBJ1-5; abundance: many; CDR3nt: TGTGCCAGCAGGGATGGACCTTATAGCAATCAGCCCCAGCATTTT; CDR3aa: CASRDGPYSNQPQHF
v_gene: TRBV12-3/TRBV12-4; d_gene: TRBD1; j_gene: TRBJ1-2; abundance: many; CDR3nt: TGTGCCAGCAGTGAGAGGGGGACAGACTATGGCTACACCTTC; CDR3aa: CASSERGTDYGYTF
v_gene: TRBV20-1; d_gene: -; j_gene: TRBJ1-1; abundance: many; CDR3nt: TGCAGTGCTAGAGATCGTCGGGGGGCCACTGAAGCTTTCTTT; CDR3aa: CSARDRRGATEAFF
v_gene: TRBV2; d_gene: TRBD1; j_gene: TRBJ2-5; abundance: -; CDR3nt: TGTGCCAGCAGCAGCGGCCCACCAACGACACAGGGGGCATTGAAGACCCAGTACTTC; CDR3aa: CASSSGPPTTQGALKTQYF
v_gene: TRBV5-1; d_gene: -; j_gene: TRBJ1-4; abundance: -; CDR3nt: TGCGCCAGCAGCTTGAGCCATGAAAAACTGTTTTTT; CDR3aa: CASSLSHEKLFF
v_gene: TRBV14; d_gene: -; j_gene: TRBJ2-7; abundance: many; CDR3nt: TGTGCCAGCAGCCAAGAATGGGGCGCCGGGATGTACGAGCAGTACTTC; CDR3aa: CASSQEWGAGMYEQYF
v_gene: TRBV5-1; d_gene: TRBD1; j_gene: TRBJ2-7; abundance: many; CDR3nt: TGCGCCAGCAGCCCACTGGACCTGGGACAGGGGCGAGAGCAGTACTTC; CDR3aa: CASSPLDLGQGREQYF
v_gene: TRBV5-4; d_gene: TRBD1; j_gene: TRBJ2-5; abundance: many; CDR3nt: TGTGCCAGCAGCTTGGACGGGACAGCCTTTCAAGAGACCCAGTACTTC; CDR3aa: CASSLDGTAFQETQYF
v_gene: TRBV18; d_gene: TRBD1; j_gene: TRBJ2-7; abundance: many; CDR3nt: TGTGCCAGCTCACGGGAGACAGGGTCCTACGAGCAGTACTTC; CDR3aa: CASSRETGSYEQYF
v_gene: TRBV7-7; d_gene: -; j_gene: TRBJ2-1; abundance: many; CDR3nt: TGTGCTAGCAGCTCGAGCGTAGGTCGGCACAATGAGCAGTTCTTC; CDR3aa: CASSSSVGRHNEQFF
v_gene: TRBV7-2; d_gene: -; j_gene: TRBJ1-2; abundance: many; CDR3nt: TGTGCCAGCAGCTTCTCCACAGGGAACTATGGCTACACCTTC; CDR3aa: CASSFSTGNYGYTF
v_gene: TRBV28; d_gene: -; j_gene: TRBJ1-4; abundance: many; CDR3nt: TGTGCCAGCAGTGGCCCGAACAATGAAAAACTGTTTTTT; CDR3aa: CASSGPNNEKLFF
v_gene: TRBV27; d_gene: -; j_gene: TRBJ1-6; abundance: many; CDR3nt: TGTGCCAGCAGTTTCTCGGGTTCACCCCTCCACTTT; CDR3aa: CASSFSGSPLHF
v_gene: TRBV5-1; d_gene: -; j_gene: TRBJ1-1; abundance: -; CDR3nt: TGCGCCAGCAGCTTGTTGGGACACGCCACTGAAGCTTTCTTT; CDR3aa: CASSLLGHATEAFF
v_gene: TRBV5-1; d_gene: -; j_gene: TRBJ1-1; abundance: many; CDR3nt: TGCGCCAGCAGCAGGGACGGACAGTACGAAATGAACACTGAAGCTTTCTTT; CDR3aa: CASSRDGQYEMNTEAFF